Below, 20 T cell receptor beta chains from the same sample are listed, as sequenced in a study of CD8 T cells in Susac syndrome. When the RNA was reverse transcribed, random hexamers were used with an input of 0.5 to 1 ug. TCRdb independently ran MiXCR on the immunoSEQ multiplex PCR reads; one entry per CDR3 protein. There are 92,000 or so distinct CDR3 sequences in the sample; 90% to 97% occur only once, and approximately 0.62% lies in the top ten. The specimen was CD8+ T cells from PBMCs. The receptors come from a human donor with Susac syndrome.

This chain's CDR3 is CASSTQGVSPLHF. The CDR3 DNA reads as TGTGCCAGCAGCACCCAGGGAGTATCACCCCTCCACTTT. The V and J genes are TRBV9 and TRBJ1-6; possible D gene TRBD1, 5 bases. This CDR3 contains 13 residues. Deletions cut 4 bases from V and 10 bases from J, with 12 bases between. Germline CDR1 SGDLS, CDR2 YYNGEE.

The chain links TRBV10-2 to TRBJ1-2; D is possibly TRBD1 (5 bases). The V and J ends lost 0 bases and 6 bases respectively, with 5 bases between them. The CDR3 sequence is 12 residues long. The germline V gene encodes CDR1 WSHSY and CDR2 SAAADI. CDR3 sequence reads: CASSESGDGYTF. The CDR3 coding sequence is TGCGCCAGCAGTGAGTCGGGGGATGGCTACACCTTC.

The V call is TRBV13, the J call TRBJ2-3; D might be TRBD2 (6 bases). V dropped 1 base and J dropped 1 base, with 9 bases sitting between them. This CDR3 region has 15 residues. Germline values: CDR1 PRHDT, CDR2 FYEKMQ (reference sequence). The CDR3 spells CASSLEASGTDTQYF. CDR3 sequence (DNA): TGTGCCAGCAGCTTAGAGGCTAGCGGCACAGATACGCAGTATTTT.

The chain joins TRBV28 to TRBJ2-3, with 7 bases fitting TRBD2. The trim removed 6 bases at V and 8 bases at J, leaving 2 bases unmatched. Germline lookup yields CDR1 MDHEN and CDR2 SYDVKM. The CDR3 totals 11 residues. CDR3 loop: CASSSGGTQYF. The CDR3 DNA reads as TGTGCCAGCAGCTCGGGGGGTACGCAGTATTTT.

The chain recombines TRBV5-6 with TRBJ2-5, with 7 bases matching TRBD1. J lost 7 bases, V lost 5 bases, and 8 bases had no gene match. This CDR3 has 13 amino acids. CDR1 is SGHDT, CDR2 YYEEEE, per germline. CDR3 protein: CASRNRGRGTQYF. In DNA form, the CDR3 reads TGTGCCAGCAGGAACAGGGGTAGGGGGACCCAGTACTTC.

This clonotype was found once. The rearrangement links TRBV3-1 to TRBJ1-2; TRBD1 agrees at 9 bases. The junction had 6 bases not matched to a gene; V was cut back by 0 bases and J by 13 bases. There are 13 residues in the CDR3. CDR1 LGHDT and CDR2 YNNKEL come from the germline V gene (reference sequence). CDR3 region: CASSQETGGLLTF. CDR3 in DNA: TGTGCCAGCAGCCAAGAAACAGGGGGCCTTCTCACCTTC. The whole variable domain, filled in from reference TRBV3-1 and TRBJ1-2, reads DTAVSQTPKYLVTQMGNDKSIKCEQNLGHDTMYWYKQDSKKFLKIMFSYNNKELIINETVPNRFSPKSPDKAHLNLHINSLELGDSAVYFCASSQETGGLLTFGSGTRLTVV.

The chain recombines TRBV5-6 with TRBJ1-2; D remains ambiguous. Trimming stripped 1 base from V and 3 bases from J, with 16 bases between. Germline V gives CDR1 SGHDT, CDR2 YYEEEE. This CDR3 contains 16 residues. CDR3 sequence reads: CASSLSLTVWDYGYTF. Here the CDR3 DNA reads TGTGCCAGCAGCTTGAGTCTAACAGTCTGGGACTATGGCTACACCTTC.

CDR3 loop: CASTPRGATTEAFF. The DNA for the CDR3 is TGTGCCAGCACACCGCGGGGGGCCACGACTGAAGCTTTCTTT. The chain has TRBV12-3 or TRBV12-4 and TRBJ1-1, with D tentatively TRBD1 (6 bases). Trimming shortened V by 7 bases and J by 5 bases, and 17 bases separated the two germline ends. The CDR3 contains 14 residues.

The V and J genes are TRBV9 and TRBJ2-1, with D maybe TRBD2 (5 bases). Looked up from germline, CDR1 is SGDLS and CDR2 is YYNGEE. The V end lost 3 bases, the J end lost 9 bases, and 10 bases lay between the germline ends. This CDR3 contains 12 residues. This chain's CDR3 is CASSALASEQFF. CDR3 coding DNA: TGTGCCAGCAGCGCCCTAGCAAGTGAGCAGTTCTTC.

The chain recombines TRBV4-3 with TRBJ2-7, with D tentatively TRBD1 (6 bases). There are 16 residues in the CDR3. CDR1 and CDR2 from the germline V gene are LGHNA and YSLEER. V was trimmed by 1 base and J by 5 bases, leaving 18 bases between them. The CDR3 bases are TGCGCCAGCAGCCAAGGAGCCGGCGGGTCAGGGGACGAGCAGTACTTC. Translation gives CASSQGAGGSGDEQYF.

V usage is TRBV9 and J usage is TRBJ1-6; a possible D gene is TRBD1 (5 bases). This CDR3 spans 14 amino acids. Trimming cost V 6 bases and J 5 bases, with 12 bases left between them. CDR1 and CDR2 from the germline V gene are SGDLS and YYNGEE. Here the CDR3 reads CASKPQGDNSPLHF. Written as DNA, the CDR3 is TGTGCCAGCAAACCGCAGGGTGATAATTCACCCCTCCACTTT.

J is TRBJ2-5 and V is TRBV20-1; D is perhaps TRBD1 (5 bases). The V and J ends lost 3 bases and 3 bases respectively, with 8 bases between them. CDR1 is DFQATT and CDR2 is SNEGSKA in the germline V gene (reference sequence). CDR3 length: 12 amino acids. CDR3 residues: CSASSTEETQYF. In DNA form, the CDR3 reads TGCAGTGCTAGCTCGACAGAAGAGACCCAGTACTTC.

This sequence joins TRBV30 and TRBJ2-7; 9 nucleotides line up with TRBD1. CDR3 length: 14 residues. The V gene end was trimmed by 3 bases and the J gene end by 3 bases; junction bases not matched to a gene: 6. The V gene's germline CDR1 is GTSNPN and CDR2 SVGIG (reference sequence). The CDR3 sequence is CAWRGQGTVYEQYF. The DNA of the CDR3 is TGTGCCTGGAGGGGACAGGGAACCGTCTACGAGCAGTACTTC.

This chain uses TRBV6-1 with TRBJ2-6; either TRBD1 or TRBD2 may supply D (6 bases each). The germline CDR1 and CDR2 sequences are MNHNS and SASEGT. V was clipped by 6 bases and J by 0 bases, with 12 bases between them. This CDR3 is 16 amino acids long. This chain's CDR3 is CASRRDIFSGANVLTF. The DNA of the CDR3 is TGTGCCAGCAGGCGGGACATTTTCTCTGGGGCCAACGTCCTGACTTTC.

The chain recombines TRBV5-4 with TRBJ2-3; unclear D gene. This CDR3 is 15 amino acids long. Germline V gives CDR1 SGHNT, CDR2 YYREEE (reference sequence). The germline V and J ends were trimmed by 2 bases and 2 bases, with 12 bases remaining between them. The chain's CDR3 is CASSFASQFTDTQYF. The CDR3 nucleotides are TGTGCCAGCAGCTTCGCCTCCCAGTTCACAGATACGCAGTATTTT.

The chain couples TRBV7-2 to TRBJ2-1; a weak D match, TRBD1 (5 bases). The CDR3 runs to 16 residues. CDR1 is SGHTA, CDR2 FQGNSA, per germline. Trimming took 5 bases from V and 5 from J, leaving 19 bases between them. DNA for the CDR3: TGTGCCAGCAGCCCCTTGGGCAGGGCAGCAAACAATGAGCAGTTCTTC. As protein: CASSPLGRAANNEQFF.

V is TRBV24-1 and J is TRBJ1-2; 9 bases fit TRBD1. With 4 bases clipped from V and 3 bases from J, the junction kept 11 bases outside the gene matches. The CDR3 has 17 residues. The V gene's germline CDR1 is KGHDR and CDR2 SFDVKD. The CDR3 protein is CATSDPGTGRSDYGYTF. The CDR3 nucleotides are TGTGCCACCAGTGACCCCGGGACAGGGAGGAGTGACTATGGCTACACCTTC.

The chain has TRBV13 and TRBJ2-1, with TRBD2 matching 10 bases. This CDR3 has 16 residues. V dropped 0 bases and J dropped 3; count of bases not matched to a gene: 2. In germline, CDR1 is PRHDT, CDR2 FYEKMQ (reference sequence). DNA of the CDR3: TGTGCCAGCAGCTTAGGCGCTAGCGGGGGCTACAATGAGCAGTTCTTC. This encodes CASSLGASGGYNEQFF.

The genes are TRBV9 and TRBJ1-1, with D tentatively TRBD1 (5 bases). Looked up from germline, CDR1 is SGDLS and CDR2 is YYNGEE. There are 15 residues in the CDR3. V shed 0 bases and J shed 4 bases, with 13 bases lying between them. In DNA form, the CDR3 reads TGTGCCAGCAGCGTAGGTGTCGGGGGGGGCACTGAAGCTTTCTTT. It is translated as CASSVGVGGGTEAFF.

The V and J genes are TRBV30 and TRBJ1-2; D is perhaps TRBD1 (5 bases). The length of the CDR3 is 14 residues. Germline lookup yields CDR1 GTSNPN and CDR2 SVGIG (reference sequence). Trimming left V 3 bases short and J 6 bases short, with 17 bases between. The CDR3: CAWSDFRDSDGYTF. The CDR3 DNA follows: TGTGCCTGGAGCGATTTCAGGGATTCAGATGGCTACACCTTC.